The T cell receptor beta chain under discussion was sequenced for a study of CD8 T cells in acute hepatitis C reinfection (dated by TCRdb to the early 2020s). Regarding the study in general: Both during acute infection and after viral clearance, the study profiled the TCRbeta repertoire of CD8+ T cells that were specific for the HCV NS3-1073 epitope. Several spontaneous resolvers contributed paired acute and follow-up samples. What the study reported, not specific to this receptor: High diversity was observed in NS3-1073 specific repertoires, and no significant differences in diversity were found between acute resolver, follow-up resolver and acute chronic samples. TRBV04 and TRBV06 gene families were preferentially used in all groups, and this usage was not explained by overrepresentation in the naive pool. Because bulk sequencing covered only the TCRbeta chain, the alphabeta pairing of public clonotypes could not be determined. Follow-up repertoires were not available for chronically infected subjects, because NS3-1073 specific cells were too rare to be sorted. Over ten public clonotypes were found regardless of outcome; one public clonotype used V04-02/J02-02. CDR3 sequences shared with other epitopes were rare, and differing sequencing approaches may have limited exact matching.

Note on this clone: Its antigen specificity is not known. There are no base qualities to consult, and no much larger clone falls within one base.

The sample's time point label, in plain terms: naive CD8 control sorted from an acute-time-point sample. Enrolled in the Montreal Hepatitis C Cohort (HEPCO) in Canada, the donors were people who inject drugs, and these donors were followed every 3 months. Acute primary HCV infection was defined as a positive HCV RNA or antibody test that came after a negative test within the prior 24 weeks. Antibodies against CD3, CD8 and CD45RO were used for surface staining, and dead cells were excluded with an aqua fixable dye. The cohort included fewer than 10 spontaneous resolvers, defined as subjects with HCV RNA clearance within 24 weeks. Frozen stocks of peripheral blood mononuclear cells were first thawed, after which negative isolation of CD8+ T cells was carried out using the MACS CD8+ T cell Isolation Kit. Cells were sorted on a BD FACSAria II cell sorter. Genomic DNA was extracted from FACS-sorted cells, and TCRbeta chains were sequenced through the commercial immunoSEQ service. In the paper's pipeline: ImmunoSEQ Analyzer software v3.0 and R v3.5.1 were the tools used to analyze the repertoire data. Only productive rearrangements were analyzed, because any sequences with stop codons or out-of-frame rearrangements were filtered out. Simpson diversity, Shannon entropy, CDR3 length and nucleotide addition metrics were obtained from the sequencing provider. Based on frequency, clonotypes were placed into dominant, sub-dominant, low or lowest abundance groups, and clonotypes under 0.1% were left out of most analyses. A CDR3 amino acid clonotype was called public if the clonotype appeared in at least two subjects at a cumulative frequency of at least 0.5%. The table comes from immuneACCESS by way of TCRdb, which keeps in-frame sequences with V and J called. Part of the clones is missing from these tables; in studies checked, under half for an unresolved V gene and the rest for unknown reasons. From that table come the V and J calls and clone size; the DNA was used to work out D and trimming. Present in this sample are about 40,000 clones, 70% to 90% of which were seen just once. Around 9.9% of the sample rests with the top ten.

The cysteine opens and the phenylalanine closes a CDR3 of 14 amino acids. Only the CDR3 DNA is retained, 42 bases long and in frame from the first base. CDR1 and CDR2, per the germline V gene, are MGHRA and YSYEKL. Trimming at the junction amounts to 1 base on V and 5 bases on J, and the germline ends lie 12 bases apart. The specimen sequenced was naive CD8+ T cells from PBMCs. What the cell subset or site label conveys for this sample: sorted total naive CD45RO-negative CD8+ T cells. The V and J segments used are TRBV4-1 and TRBJ2-7; the D gene is possibly TRBD1 or TRBD2, with 6 bases matching each. This receptor was obtained from a woman aged 18-29 years who spontaneously cleared hepatitis C infection. The DNA is as follows: TGCGCCAGCAGCCAAGCGGGGGCGTGGGACGAGCAGTACTTC. Translated, this gives CASSQAGAWDEQYF.